Sequencing of this T cell receptor beta chain was carried out in a study of blood T cell repertoires in COVID-19. Study background: Some COVID-19 samples were acute and others convalescent; all came from the United States, Italy and Spain.

Original processing notes: Cell counts per sample came from amplifying reference gene primers. Clones were read by immunoSEQ multiplex PCR, and TCRdb kept only the in-frame ones, dropping some. The V and J calls and clone size were taken over from that table, and D and trimming were inferred from the DNA. The table has under 200,000 clones, approximately 80% seen once. The V and J ends lost 2 bases and 6 bases respectively, with 18 bases between them. The CDR3 is made up of 16 amino acids. Germline V gene data show CDR1 as SGHTA and CDR2 as FQGNSA. V is TRBV7-2 and J is TRBJ2-3; D may be TRBD2 (7 bases). The sequence derives from a man aged 55-75 years with acute or convalescent COVID-19. Sequencing was performed on peripheral blood. The CDR3 DNA follows: TGTGCCAGCAGCTTAACGGGGGGCTTTTCAGTCGATACGCAGTATTTT. As protein: CASSLTGGFSVDTQYF.